This passage covers 10 T cell receptor beta chains from one sample sequenced in a study of control samples from healthy donors and cancer patients. TCRdb's table, derived via immunoSEQ multiplex PCR, lists solely in-frame clones and lacks some. Seen here are 100,000 to 150,000 clones, around 92% observed once, and the top ten hold about 7.9%. The specimen was PBMCs. The receptor source for this set is a middle-aged man with head and neck cancer.

The V gene is TRBV28, the J gene TRBJ1-1; 7 positions agree with TRBD1. Trimming took 5 bases from V and 4 from J; bases not matched to a gene: 16. The CDR3 is 17 amino acids. The germline V gene encodes CDR1 MDHEN and CDR2 SYDVKM. The CDR3 DNA is TGTGCCAGCAGTAAGAGACTCGCCGGGACAGTGACCACTGAAGCTTTCTTT. Amino acids: CASSKRLAGTVTTEAFF.

This clone has only one observation. The chain is built from TRBV5-5 and TRBJ1-2; a possible D gene is TRBD1 (5 bases). CDR3 size: 13 residues. Germline V gene lookup returns CDR1 SGHKS and CDR2 YYEKEE (reference sequence). V gave up 6 bases and J gave up 5 bases, with 14 bases separating them. The CDR3 sequence: CASTVDRNYGYTF. CDR3 in DNA: TGTGCCAGCACCGTCGACAGAAATTATGGCTACACCTTC.

CDR3 region: CASSLFVYGEGGPVYEQYF. The DNA for the CDR3 is TGCGCCAGCAGCTTATTTGTTTATGGTGAGGGGGGCCCTGTCTACGAGCAGTACTTC. The chain couples TRBV5-1 to TRBJ2-7; either TRBD1 or TRBD2 may supply D (6 bases each). The V gene's germline CDR1 is SGHRS and CDR2 YFSETQ. The CDR3 totals 19 residues. V was cut by 2 bases and J by 3 bases, with 27 bases left in between.

In DNA form, the CDR3 reads TGTGCCAGCACCCCCGGGACTAGCGGCTCCTACGAGCAGTACTTC. Translation gives CASTPGTSGSYEQYF. The chain joins TRBV6-5 to TRBJ2-7, with 11 bases identical to TRBD2. The CDR3 sequence is 15 residues long. Germline V gives CDR1 MNHEY, CDR2 SVGAGI. The J segment lost 0 bases and the V segment lost 7 bases, leaving 5 bases of the junction unmatched.

This clone qualifies as medium-sized (0.01 to 0.1%). The J gene is TRBJ1-1, the V gene TRBV29-1; D remains unclear. The V and J ends lost 7 bases and 1 base respectively, with 4 bases between them. This CDR3 has 10 residues. In germline, CDR1 is SQVTM, CDR2 ANQGSEA. For the CDR3, the DNA is TGCAGCGGGCGGAACACTGAAGCTTTCTTT. Its protein product is CSGRNTEAFF.

The chain's CDR3 is CASSQGLQGSNQPQHF. The CDR3 DNA is TGTGCCAGCAGCCAAGGCTTACAGGGGAGCAATCAGCCCCAGCATTTT. This chain joins TRBV4-2 and TRBJ1-5; 7 bases match TRBD1. The CDR3 consists of 16 residues. V dropped 1 base and J dropped 1; count of bases not matched to a gene: 4. CDR1 is LGHNA and CDR2 is YNFKEQ in the germline V gene.

A few counts support this clone. This chain connects TRBV4-1 to TRBJ1-5; weak D call: TRBD1 (6 bases). The germline gives CDR1 MGHRA, CDR2 YSYEKL. CDR3 size: 16 residues. Trimming stripped 4 bases from V and 6 bases from J, with 19 bases between. The CDR3 region is CASSRITGGGLQPQHF. The CDR3 DNA sequence: TGCGCCAGCAGCCGAATCACCGGGGGGGGCCTTCAGCCCCAGCATTTT.

The rearrangement uses TRBV7-5 and TRBJ1-6; no check of the table's D call, TRBD1, against the DNA was made. TRBV7-5 is noted as a pseudogene. The CDR3 extends over 18 amino acids. The CDR3 nucleotides read TGTGTCAGAAGCTCCCCGGGCTCTAGGGGACAGGGGTATTCACCCCTCCACTTT. Translation: CVRSSPGSRGQGYSPLHF.

V usage is TRBV5-5 and J usage is TRBJ2-3, with D maybe TRBD2 (6 bases). Germline V gene data show CDR1 as SGHKS and CDR2 as YYEKEE (reference sequence). Trimming pared 4 bases from V and 0 bases from J, leaving 9 bases between. The CDR3 runs 14 residues. CDR3 in amino acids: CASSPGDSTDTQYF. CDR3 sequence (DNA): TGTGCCAGCAGCCCGGGAGACAGCACAGATACGCAGTATTTT.

The chain links TRBV18 to TRBJ1-5; tentatively, D is TRBD1 (5 bases). With 3 bases removed from V and 4 bases from J, the gap between germline ends came to 16 bases. The CDR3 sequence is 16 residues long. CDR1 is KGHSH, CDR2 LQKENI, per germline. The CDR3 reads CASSPDLGDLNQPQHF. The DNA of the CDR3 is TGTGCCAGCTCACCTGATTTAGGGGATTTGAATCAGCCCCAGCATTTT.